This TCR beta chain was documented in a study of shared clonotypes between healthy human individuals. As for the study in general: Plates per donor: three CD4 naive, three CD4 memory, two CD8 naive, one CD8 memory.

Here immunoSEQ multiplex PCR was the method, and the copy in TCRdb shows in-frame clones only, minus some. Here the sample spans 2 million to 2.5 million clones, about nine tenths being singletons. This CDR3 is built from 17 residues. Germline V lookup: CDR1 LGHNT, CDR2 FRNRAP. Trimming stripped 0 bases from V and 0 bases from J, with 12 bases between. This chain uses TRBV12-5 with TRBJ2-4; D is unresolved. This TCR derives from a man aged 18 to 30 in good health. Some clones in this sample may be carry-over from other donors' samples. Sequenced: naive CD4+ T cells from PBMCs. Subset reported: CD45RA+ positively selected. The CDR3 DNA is TGTGCTAGTGGTTTGGTACATAAGTTTGTAGCCAAAAACATTCAGTACTTC. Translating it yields CASGLVHKFVAKNIQYF.